This T cell receptor beta chain was sequenced during a study of cytomegalovirus exposure and HLA in healthy donors. The PCR had 60 Vbeta and 13 Jbeta primers. In the study's own analysis: Tens of millions of unique TCR beta chains, roughly 11 million shared, were counted in a later analysis. Data came from immunoSEQ multiplex PCR; TCRdb stores just in-frame clones and leaves some out. From that table come the V and J calls and clone size; the DNA was used to work out D and trimming. This table holds roughly 160,000 clones, roughly 88% found once. This receptor was obtained from a man younger than 35 in good health and CMV-seropositive. Sequencing input: PBMCs.

Written as DNA, the CDR3 is TGTGCCAGCAGCCTCAGGGTGATGAACACTGAAGCTTTCTTT. This sequence encodes CASSLRVMNTEAFF. The rearrangement joins TRBV14 to TRBJ1-1, with D possibly TRBD1 on 5 matching bases. The germline V gene has CDR1 SGHDN and CDR2 FVKESK. This CDR3 contains 14 residues. Trimming took off 4 bases at V and 0 bases at J, with 9 bases between the two ends.